The clone carrying this TCR beta chain was recorded only once. The antigen remains undetermined. There are 14 residues in the CDR3. Germline assignment: CDR1 MNHEY and CDR2 SMNVEV (reference sequence). Trimming removed 5 bases from V and 1 base from J, with 11 bases in between. Definite or probable Susac syndrome was diagnosed using recently defined diagnostic criteria. The sample is drawn from a study of CD8 T cells in Susac syndrome. Study-level findings and limits: In Susac syndrome, the CD4+ T cell repertoires did not show clonal expansion.

With random hexamers, reverse transcription was performed on about 0.45 to 1 ug of RNA. TCR beta CDR3 was amplified by immunoSEQ covering 54 Vbeta and 13 Jbeta. TCRdb re-analysed the immunoSEQ multiplex PCR reads in MiXCR, keeping a single row per CDR3 protein. The table has just over 150,000 distinct CDR3 sequences, 85% to 95% seen once. The sequence came from a human donor with Susac syndrome. The sample comprised CD4+ T cells from PBMCs. The rearrangement joins TRBV27 to TRBJ1-1; D remains unclear. CDR3 amino acids: CASSPLGSNTEAFF. For the CDR3, the DNA is TGTGCCAGCAGTCCCCTGGGGTCGAACACTGAAGCTTTCTTT.